The 8 T cell receptor beta chains below come from one sample, sequenced in a study of radiotherapy plus CTLA-4 blockade in lung cancer. This table comes from immunoSEQ multiplex PCR, and its TCRdb copy is limited to in-frame clones, with some not included. Of roughly 32,000 clones in the sample, roughly 77% are singletons; the top ten hold under 30%. Specimen: peripheral blood, collected from a patient treated with radiotherapy plus ipilimumab. Every receptor here comes from a human donor with non-small cell lung cancer that progressed on radiotherapy plus ipilimumab.

V usage is TRBV18 and J usage is TRBJ1-1; perhaps TRBD1 as D (6 bases). CDR1 is KGHSH, CDR2 LQKENI, per germline. Between the trimmed V and J ends, which lost 5 bases and 4 bases, there was a span of 20 bases. The CDR3 covers 16 residues. The CDR3 here is CASSSTARGAGTEAFF. The DNA for the CDR3 is TGTGCCAGCTCATCGACCGCGCGGGGGGCTGGCACTGAAGCTTTCTTT.

The chain combines TRBV7-9 with TRBJ2-7, with a weak D call TRBD2 (6 bases). The germline V gene has CDR1 SEHNR and CDR2 FQNEAQ (reference sequence). The CDR3 is 16 amino acids. V lost 1 base and J 0 bases, leaving 13 bases between the germline ends. The CDR3: CASSLELGRGSYEQYF. CDR3 DNA sequence: TGTGCCAGCAGCTTAGAGTTGGGGCGGGGCTCCTACGAGCAGTACTTC.

This clone was seen more than once but under ten times. The chain joins TRBV6-6 to TRBJ2-3; D is unclear. The CDR3 has 13 residues. V gave up 6 bases and J gave up 6 bases, with 13 bases separating them. Germline assignment: CDR1 MNHNY and CDR2 SVGAGI (reference sequence). The DNA of the CDR3 is TGTGCCAGCAGGCTATGGCTGGAGGATACGCAGTATTTT. The encoded protein is CASRLWLEDTQYF.

CDR3 DNA sequence: TGTGCCAGTATAAGCCAACTGGGGACAGGGGGTTACGGGGAGCTGTTTTTT. Its translation: CASISQLGTGGYGELFF. The V and J genes are TRBV19 and TRBJ2-2; the match to TRBD1 covers 11 bases. The trim removed 7 bases at V and 7 bases at J, leaving 14 bases unmatched. The germline CDR1 and CDR2 sequences are LNHDA and SQIVND (reference sequence). The CDR3 contains 17 residues.

The V gene is TRBV4-2, the J gene TRBJ2-5, with 12 nucleotides matching TRBD2. After removal of 5 bases from V and 0 bases from J, the junction contained 13 bases not matched to a gene. This CDR3 has 19 amino acids. Germline V gene sequence: CDR1 LGHNA, CDR2 YNFKEQ. The CDR3 here is CASSLRWTSGETYQETQYF. For the CDR3, the DNA is TGTGCCAGCAGCTTGCGCTGGACTAGCGGGGAAACGTACCAAGAGACCCAGTACTTC.

The chain employs TRBV15 and TRBJ1-5, with a possible D match to TRBD1 (6 bases). Germline V gene data show CDR1 as LNHNV and CDR2 as YYDKDF (reference sequence). The CDR3 sequence is 15 residues long. V was clipped by 0 bases and J by 5 bases, with 11 bases between them. The CDR3 nucleotides read TGTGCCACCAGCAGAGATTCAGGGGTAGATCAGCCCCAGCATTTT. Its translation: CATSRDSGVDQPQHF.

As DNA, the CDR3 is TGCAGCGGACAGGGATCGGACTATGGCTACACCTTC. Its protein is CSGQGSDYGYTF. The chain carries TRBV29-1 and TRBJ1-2; 7 positions agree with TRBD1. This CDR3 is 12 amino acids long. Per germline, CDR1 SQVTM and CDR2 ANQGSEA. Trimming cost V 7 bases and J 3 bases; bases outside gene matches: 5.

This clone was counted once. The chain uses TRBV10-3 and TRBJ1-4; a possible D gene is TRBD1 (6 bases). The CDR3 contains 15 residues. The V and J ends lost 2 bases and 8 bases respectively, with 15 bases between them. Germline CDR1 ENHRY, CDR2 SYGVKD. CDR3 protein: CAISETRGWGEKLFF. The CDR3 DNA reads TGTGCCATCAGTGAGACCAGGGGTTGGGGGGAAAAACTGTTTTTT.